The present T cell receptor beta chain was sequenced within a study of graft-versus-host responses after intestinal transplantation. As for the study in general: Recipients uniformly received anti-thymocyte globulin induction, followed by tacrolimus and steroids for 2 to 4 years.

Responders (roughly 200,000, CFSE-labeled) met roughly 200,000 stimulators that were irradiated and violet-dye-labeled. After mixed lymphocyte reaction, dividing CD4+ and CD8+ responder T cells were sorted. General study points: Allografts of patients with graft-donor T cell macrochimerism showed high graft-versus-host to host-versus-graft clone ratios. The marrow of recipients harbored GvH clones, and ileum or blood showed some of them first.

CDR3 length equals 14 residues. The ends were cut back, 0 bases at V and 5 bases at J, with 11 bases in the middle. Germline CDR1 MNHEY, CDR2 SVGAGI. The protocol was immunoSEQ multiplex PCR, while the TCRdb copy is restricted to in-frame clones and leaves out a portion. The data hold some 9,500 clones, with 29% observed a single time. This rearrangement joins TRBV6-5 to TRBJ2-7; the D gene is possibly TRBD2 (6 bases). The sequencing used alloreactive CD8+ T cells from a mixed lymphocyte reaction culture, collected before intestinal transplant. Subset here: CFSE-low proliferating T cells sorted from approximately 6-day pre-transplant mixed lymphocyte reaction (GvH or HvG direction). This receptor was taken from a human patient who received an intestinal transplant. The CDR3 loop is CASSYSVSGDEQYF. DNA for the CDR3: TGTGCCAGCAGTTACTCGGTTTCGGGAGACGAGCAGTACTTC.